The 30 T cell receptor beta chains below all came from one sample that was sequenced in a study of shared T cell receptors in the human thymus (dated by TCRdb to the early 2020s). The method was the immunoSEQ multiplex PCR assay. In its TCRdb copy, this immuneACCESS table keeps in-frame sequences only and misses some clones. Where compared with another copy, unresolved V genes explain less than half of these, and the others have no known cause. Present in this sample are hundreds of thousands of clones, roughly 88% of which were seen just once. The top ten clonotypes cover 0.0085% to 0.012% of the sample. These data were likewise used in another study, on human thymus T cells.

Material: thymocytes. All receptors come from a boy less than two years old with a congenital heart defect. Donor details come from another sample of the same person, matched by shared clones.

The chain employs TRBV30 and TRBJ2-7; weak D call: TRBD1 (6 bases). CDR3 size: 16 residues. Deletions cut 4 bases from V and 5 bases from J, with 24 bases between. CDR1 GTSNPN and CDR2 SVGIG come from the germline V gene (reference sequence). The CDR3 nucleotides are TGTGCCTGGACCCGACCTCGGGCCACAGGGTCCGACGAGCAGTACTTC. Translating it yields CAWTRPRATGSDEQYF. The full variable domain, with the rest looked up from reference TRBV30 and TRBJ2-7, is SQTIHQWPATLVQPVGSPLSLECTVEGTSNPNLYWYRQAAGRGLQLLFYSVGIGQISSEVPQNLSASRPQDRQFILSSKKLLLSDSGFYLCAWTRPRATGSDEQYFGPGTRLTVT.

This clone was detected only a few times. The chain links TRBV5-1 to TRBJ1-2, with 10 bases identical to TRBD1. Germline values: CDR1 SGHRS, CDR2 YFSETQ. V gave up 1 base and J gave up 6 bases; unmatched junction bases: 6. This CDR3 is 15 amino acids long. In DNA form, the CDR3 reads TGCGCCAGCAGCTTGACTCCGGACAGGGGGGATGGCTACACCTTC. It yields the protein CASSLTPDRGDGYTF.

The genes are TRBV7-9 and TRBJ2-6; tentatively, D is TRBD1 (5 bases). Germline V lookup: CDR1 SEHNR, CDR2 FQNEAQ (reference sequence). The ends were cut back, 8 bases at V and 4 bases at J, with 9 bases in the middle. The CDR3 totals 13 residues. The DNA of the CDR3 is TGTGCCAGCCCGACAGACGGGGCCAACGTCCTGACTTTC. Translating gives CASPTDGANVLTF.

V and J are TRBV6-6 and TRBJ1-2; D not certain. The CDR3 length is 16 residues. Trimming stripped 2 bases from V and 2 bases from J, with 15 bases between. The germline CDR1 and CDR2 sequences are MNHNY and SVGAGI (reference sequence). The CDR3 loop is CASSYLPGSLNYGYTF. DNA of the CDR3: TGTGCCAGCAGTTACCTCCCAGGCAGTCTAAACTATGGCTACACCTTC.

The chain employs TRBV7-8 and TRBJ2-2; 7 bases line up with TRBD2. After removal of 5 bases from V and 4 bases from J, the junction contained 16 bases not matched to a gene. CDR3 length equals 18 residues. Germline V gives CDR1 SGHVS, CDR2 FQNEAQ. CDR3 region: CASSSVGGRERVTGELFF. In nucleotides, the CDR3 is TGTGCCAGCAGCAGCGTCGGGGGGAGGGAGCGGGTCACCGGGGAGCTGTTTTTT.

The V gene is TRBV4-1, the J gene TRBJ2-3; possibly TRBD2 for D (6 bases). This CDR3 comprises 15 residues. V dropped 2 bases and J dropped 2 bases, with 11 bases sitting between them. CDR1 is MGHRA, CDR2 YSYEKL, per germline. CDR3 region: CASSQRLATTDTQYF. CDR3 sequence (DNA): TGCGCCAGCAGCCAACGCCTAGCGACCACAGATACGCAGTATTTT.

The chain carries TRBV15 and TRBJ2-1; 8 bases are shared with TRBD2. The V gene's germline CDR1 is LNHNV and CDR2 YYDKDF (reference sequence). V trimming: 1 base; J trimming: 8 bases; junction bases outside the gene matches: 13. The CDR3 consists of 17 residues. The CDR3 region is CATSRASSGTRRDEQFF. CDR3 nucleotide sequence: TGTGCCACCAGCAGAGCCTCCTCCGGGACTAGGAGAGATGAGCAGTTCTTC.

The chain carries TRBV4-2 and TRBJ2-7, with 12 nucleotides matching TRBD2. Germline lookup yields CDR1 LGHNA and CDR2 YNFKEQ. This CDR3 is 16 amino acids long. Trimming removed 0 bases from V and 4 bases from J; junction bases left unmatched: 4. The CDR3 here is CASSQDRLAGVYEQYF. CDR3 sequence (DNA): TGTGCCAGCAGCCAAGATAGACTAGCGGGAGTTTACGAGCAGTACTTC.

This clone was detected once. DNA for the CDR3: TGTGCCAGCAGCTTAGCGAGAGAGGGCAATGAGCAGTTCTTC. It yields the protein CASSLAREGNEQFF. The gene calls are TRBV7-9 and TRBJ2-1, with D possibly TRBD2 on 5 matching bases. The CDR3 spans 14 residues. Germline CDR1 SEHNR, CDR2 FQNEAQ (reference sequence). V was cut by 0 bases and J by 6 bases, with 9 bases left in between.

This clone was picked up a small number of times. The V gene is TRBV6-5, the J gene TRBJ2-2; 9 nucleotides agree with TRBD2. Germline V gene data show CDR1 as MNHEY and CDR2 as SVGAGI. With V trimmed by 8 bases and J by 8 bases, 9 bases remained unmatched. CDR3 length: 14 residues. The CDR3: CASSGLAGLGELFF. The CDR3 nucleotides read TGTGCCAGCTCAGGGCTAGCGGGATTGGGGGAGCTGTTTTTT.

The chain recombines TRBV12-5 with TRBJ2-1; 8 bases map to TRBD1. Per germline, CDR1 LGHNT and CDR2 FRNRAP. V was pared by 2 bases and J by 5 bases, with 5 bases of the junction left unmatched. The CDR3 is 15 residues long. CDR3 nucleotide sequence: TGTGCTAGTGGTTTGAGGCAGGGGGCACACAATGAGCAGTTCTTC. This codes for CASGLRQGAHNEQFF.

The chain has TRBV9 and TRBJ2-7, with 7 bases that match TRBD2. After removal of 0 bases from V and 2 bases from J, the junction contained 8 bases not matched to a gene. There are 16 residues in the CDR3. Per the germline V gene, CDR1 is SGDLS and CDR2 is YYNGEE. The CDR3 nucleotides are TGTGCCAGCAGCGTAGGGGGGGAGGGAGGCCCCTACGAGCAGTACTTC. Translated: CASSVGGEGGPYEQYF.

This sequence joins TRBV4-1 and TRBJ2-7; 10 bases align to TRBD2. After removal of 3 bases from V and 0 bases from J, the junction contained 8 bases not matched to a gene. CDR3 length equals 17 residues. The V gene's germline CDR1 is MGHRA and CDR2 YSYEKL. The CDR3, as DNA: TGCGCCAGCAGCCAGGAAAGACTAGCGGGCGCCTCCTACGAGCAGTACTTC. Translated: CASSQERLAGASYEQYF.

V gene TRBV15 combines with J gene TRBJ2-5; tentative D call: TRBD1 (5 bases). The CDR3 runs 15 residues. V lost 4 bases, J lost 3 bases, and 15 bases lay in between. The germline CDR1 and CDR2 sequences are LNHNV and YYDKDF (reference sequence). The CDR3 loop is CATSTRKDTKETQYF. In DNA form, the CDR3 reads TGTGCCACCAGCACCAGGAAGGACACAAAAGAGACCCAGTACTTC.

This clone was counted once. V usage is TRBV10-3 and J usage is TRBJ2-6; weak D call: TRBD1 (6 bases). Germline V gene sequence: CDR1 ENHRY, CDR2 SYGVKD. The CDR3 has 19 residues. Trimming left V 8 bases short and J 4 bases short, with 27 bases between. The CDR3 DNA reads TGTGCCATCGGACCCTACAGGGCCTCGACTATCCTGGGGGCCAACGTCCTGACTTTC. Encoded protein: CAIGPYRASTILGANVLTF.

In DNA, the CDR3 is TGTGCCAGCAGTTTACAGACCGGGACTAGCGGGAGGGAAGAGCAGTTCTTC. As protein: CASSLQTGTSGREEQFF. This rearrangement joins TRBV27 to TRBJ2-1; 16 positions match TRBD2. The germline CDR1 and CDR2 sequences are MNHEY and SMNVEV (reference sequence). V was clipped by 2 bases and J by 10 bases; unmatched bases: 8. The CDR3 is 17 amino acids.

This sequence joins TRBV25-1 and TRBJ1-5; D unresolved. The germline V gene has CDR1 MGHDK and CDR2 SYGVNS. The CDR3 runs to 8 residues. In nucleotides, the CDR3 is TGTGACTCGAGGCCCCAGCATTTT. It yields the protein CDSRPQHF.

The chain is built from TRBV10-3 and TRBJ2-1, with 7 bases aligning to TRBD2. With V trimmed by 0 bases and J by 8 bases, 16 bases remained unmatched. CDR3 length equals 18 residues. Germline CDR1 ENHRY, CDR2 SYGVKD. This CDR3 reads CAISESSITGGEGDEQFF. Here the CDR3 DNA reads TGTGCCATCAGTGAGTCGAGTATCACAGGAGGGGAGGGAGATGAGCAGTTCTTC.

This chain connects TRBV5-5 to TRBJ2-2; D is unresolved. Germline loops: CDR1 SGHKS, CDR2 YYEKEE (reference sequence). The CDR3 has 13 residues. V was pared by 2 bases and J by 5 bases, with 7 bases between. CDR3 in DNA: TGTGCCAGCAGCTTTACAGTTACCGGGGAGCTGTTTTTT. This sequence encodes CASSFTVTGELFF.

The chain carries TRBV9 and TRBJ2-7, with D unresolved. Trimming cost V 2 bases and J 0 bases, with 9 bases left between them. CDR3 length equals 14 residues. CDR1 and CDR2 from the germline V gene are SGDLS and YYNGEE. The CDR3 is CASSVSRHSYEQYF. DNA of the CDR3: TGTGCCAGCAGCGTGTCGCGCCACTCCTACGAGCAGTACTTC.

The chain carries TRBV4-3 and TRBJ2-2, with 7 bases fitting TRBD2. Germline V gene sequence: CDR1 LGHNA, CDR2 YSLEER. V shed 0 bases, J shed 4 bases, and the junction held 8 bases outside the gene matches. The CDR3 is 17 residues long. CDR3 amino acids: CASSQDGGEGPTGELFF. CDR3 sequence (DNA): TGCGCCAGCAGCCAAGATGGAGGGGAGGGCCCCACCGGGGAGCTGTTTTTT.

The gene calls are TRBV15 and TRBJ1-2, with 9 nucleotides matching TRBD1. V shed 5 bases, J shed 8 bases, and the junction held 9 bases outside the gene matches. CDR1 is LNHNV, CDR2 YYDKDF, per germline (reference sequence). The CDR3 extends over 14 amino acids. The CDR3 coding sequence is TGTGCCACCAGCTCGGGTACAGGGGGCGAGGGCTACACCTTC. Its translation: CATSSGTGGEGYTF.

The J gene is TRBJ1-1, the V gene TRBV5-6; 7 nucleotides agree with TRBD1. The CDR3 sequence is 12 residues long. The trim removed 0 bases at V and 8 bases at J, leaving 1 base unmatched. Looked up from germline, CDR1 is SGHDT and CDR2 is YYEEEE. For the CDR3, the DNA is TGTGCCAGCAGCTTGGGGGGACAGGAAGCTTTCTTT. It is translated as CASSLGGQEAFF.

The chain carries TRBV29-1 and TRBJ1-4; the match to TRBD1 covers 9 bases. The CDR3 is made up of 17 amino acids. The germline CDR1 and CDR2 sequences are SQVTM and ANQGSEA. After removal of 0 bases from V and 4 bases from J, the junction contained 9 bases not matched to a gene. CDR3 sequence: CSVEELGQGLGNEKLFF. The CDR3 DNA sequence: TGCAGCGTTGAAGAACTTGGACAGGGGCTGGGTAATGAAAAACTGTTTTTT.

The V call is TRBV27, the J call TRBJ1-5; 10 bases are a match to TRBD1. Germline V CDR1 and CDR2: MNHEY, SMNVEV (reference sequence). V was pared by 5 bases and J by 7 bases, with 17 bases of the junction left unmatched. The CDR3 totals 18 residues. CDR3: CASSNYGTGARGGQPQHF. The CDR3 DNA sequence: TGTGCCAGCAGTAACTACGGGACAGGGGCGCGGGGGGGGCAGCCCCAGCATTTT.

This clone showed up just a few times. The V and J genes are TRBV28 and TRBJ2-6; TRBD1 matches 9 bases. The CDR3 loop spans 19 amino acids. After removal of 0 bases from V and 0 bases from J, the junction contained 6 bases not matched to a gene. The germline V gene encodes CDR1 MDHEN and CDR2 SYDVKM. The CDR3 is CASSLWQGQGSSGANVLTF. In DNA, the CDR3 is TGTGCCAGCAGTTTATGGCAGGGACAGGGAAGCTCTGGGGCCAACGTCCTGACTTTC.

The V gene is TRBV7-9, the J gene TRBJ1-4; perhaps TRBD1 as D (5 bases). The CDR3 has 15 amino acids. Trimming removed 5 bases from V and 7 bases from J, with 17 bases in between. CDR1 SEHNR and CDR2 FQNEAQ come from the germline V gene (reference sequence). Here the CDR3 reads CASSPRGGDVEKLFF. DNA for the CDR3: TGTGCCAGCAGCCCTAGGGGAGGCGACGTTGAAAAACTGTTTTTT.

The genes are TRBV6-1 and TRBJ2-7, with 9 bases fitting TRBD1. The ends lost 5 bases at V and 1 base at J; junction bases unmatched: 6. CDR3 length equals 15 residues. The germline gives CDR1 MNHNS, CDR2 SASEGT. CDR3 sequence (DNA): TGTGCCAGCAGTCATGACAGGGGGGGGTCCTACGAGCAGTACTTC. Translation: CASSHDRGGSYEQYF.

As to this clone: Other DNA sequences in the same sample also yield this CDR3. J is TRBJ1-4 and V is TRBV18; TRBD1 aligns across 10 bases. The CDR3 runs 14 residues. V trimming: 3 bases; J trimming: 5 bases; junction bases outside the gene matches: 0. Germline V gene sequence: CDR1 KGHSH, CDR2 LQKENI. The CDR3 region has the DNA TGTGCCAGCTCACCGGGACAGGGGAATGAAAAACTGTTTTTT. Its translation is CASSPGQGNEKLFF.

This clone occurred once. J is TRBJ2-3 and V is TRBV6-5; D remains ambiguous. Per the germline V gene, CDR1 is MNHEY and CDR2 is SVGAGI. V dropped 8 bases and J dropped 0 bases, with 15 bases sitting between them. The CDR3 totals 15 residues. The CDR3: CASYRYRSSTDTQYF. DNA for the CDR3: TGTGCCAGCTACAGATACCGATCTAGCACAGATACGCAGTATTTT.